This record covers a single T cell receptor beta chain. The sample is drawn from a study of blood T cell repertoires in COVID-19. Across the study: T cells, B-cell-depleted T cells, or PBMCs supplied cDNA or gDNA.

Seattle participants joined during active infection and were tracked over time. Original analysis: Estimates of nucleated cell counts were drawn from the amplification of reference gene primers. Data came from immunoSEQ multiplex PCR; TCRdb stores just in-frame clones and leaves some out. From that table come the V and J calls and clone size; the DNA was used to work out D and trimming. The sample holds around 190,000 clones, roughly 80% seen once. CDR3 size: 16 residues. Losses at the gene ends were 3 bases for V and 1 base for J; bases not matched to a gene: 5. Per germline, CDR1 SGHTA and CDR2 FQGNSA.

The chain joins TRBV7-2 to TRBJ2-3; 9 bases line up with TRBD2. The source is a woman in her seventies with COVID-19, enrolled during active disease. The sequenced sample was peripheral blood. CDR3 sequence: CASSLAGGPGTDTQYF. The CDR3 DNA follows: TGTGCCAGCAGCTTGGCGGGAGGGCCGGGCACAGATACGCAGTATTTT.